These T cell receptor beta chains were read from a single sample in a study of control samples from healthy donors and cancer patients. Generated by immunoSEQ multiplex PCR, the TCRdb table keeps only in-frame clones and is missing some. This repertoire shows 110,000 to 150,000 clones, about 89% found once; its top ten account for around 4.6%. Sequenced: blood. Receptors originate from a man under 40 in good health. Both conserved end residues are part of each CDR3. D genes are given only for firm matches. Clone size is shown for a subset of rows, as once, few, many or a class of expanded clone.

v_gene	j_gene	abundance	d_gene	CDR3aa	CDR3nt
TRBV7-6	TRBJ2-5	NA	TRBD2	CASSYSGGASETQYF	TGTGCCAGCAGCTACAGCGGGGGGGCCTCGGAGACCCAGTACTTC
TRBV6-5	TRBJ1-5	NA	NA	CASSTSKGPQHF	TGTGCCAGCAGTACTAGCAAGGGACCCCAGCATTTT
TRBV24-1	TRBJ1-2	NA	NA	CATSDDAGSYF	TGTGCCACCAGTGATGACGCAGGGTCGTACTTC
TRBV5-1	TRBJ1-1	NA	NA	CASSLARGDSSFF	TGCGCCAGCAGCTTGGCACGTGGGGACTCTAGTTTCTTT
TRBV6-5	TRBJ1-4	once	NA	CASSYSGTDEKLFF	TGTGCCAGCAGTTACTCGGGGACCGATGAAAAACTGTTTTTT
TRBV9	TRBJ2-2	NA	NA	CASSVAGGGELFF	TGTGCCAGCAGCGTAGCTGGGGGCGGGGAGCTGTTTTTT
TRBV19	TRBJ1-6	NA	TRBD1	CASSRDRGSNSPLHF	TGTGCCAGTAGTAGGGACAGGGGGTCCAATTCACCCCTCCACTTT
TRBV5-1	TRBJ1-2	NA	TRBD1	CASSLGGTASGYTF	TGCGCCAGCAGCTTGGGGGGGACAGCGAGCGGCTACACCTTC
TRBV27	TRBJ2-2	NA	NA	CASSFGGNTGELFF	TGTGCCAGCAGTTTCGGCGGGAACACCGGGGAGCTGTTTTTT
TRBV24-1	TRBJ1-2	NA	TRBD1	CATSEGQGRGSGYTF	TGTGCCACCAGTGAAGGACAGGGTAGGGGAAGTGGCTACACCTTC
TRBV7-2	TRBJ2-5	NA	NA	CASSLRTQETQYF	TGTGCCAGCAGCCTCAGGACCCAAGAGACCCAGTACTTC
TRBV10-3	TRBJ2-7	NA	TRBD2	CAAAGGPTYEQYF	TGTGCCGCAGCGGGGGGGCCCACCTACGAGCAGTACTTC
TRBV12-3/TRBV12-4	TRBJ1-2	NA	NA	CASSLGQNYGYTF	TGTGCCAGCAGTTTAGGGCAGAACTATGGCTACACCTTC
TRBV5-4	TRBJ2-1	NA	NA	CASSLGSGFPYNEQFF	TGTGCCAGCAGCCTCGGGAGCGGGTTCCCCTACAATGAGCAGTTCTTC
TRBV29-1	TRBJ1-1	once	TRBD1	CSGGQGALTEAFF	TGCAGCGGGGGACAGGGGGCTCTCACTGAAGCTTTCTTT
TRBV2	TRBJ1-1	NA	TRBD1	CASSVGQNEAFF	TGTGCCAGCAGTGTGGGACAGAATGAAGCTTTCTTT
TRBV3-1/TRBV3-2	TRBJ2-3	NA	NA	CASSQASSGASDTQYF	TGTGCCAGCAGCCAAGCATCATCGGGGGCCTCCGATACGCAGTATTTT
TRBV11-2	TRBJ1-1	NA	NA	CASSFTNTEAFF	TGTGCCAGCAGCTTTACGAACACTGAAGCTTTCTTT
TRBV24-1	TRBJ1-5	NA	TRBD1	CATSDATGGNQPQHF	TGTGCCACCAGTGATGCCACAGGGGGCAATCAGCCCCAGCATTTT
TRBV4-2	TRBJ2-1	NA	NA	CASSQEDEQFF	TGTGCCAGCAGCCAAGAAGATGAGCAGTTCTTC
TRBV27	TRBJ2-1	NA	NA	CASRPELAYNEQFF	TGTGCCAGCAGGCCTGAACTAGCCTACAATGAGCAGTTCTTC
TRBV7-2	TRBJ2-3	NA	NA	CASSLAPGRGTDTQYF	TGTGCCAGCAGCTTAGCGCCCGGGAGAGGTACAGATACGCAGTATTTT
TRBV7-3	TRBJ1-6	NA	NA	CASSLTSQEPLHF	TGTGCCAGCAGTTTGACGTCTCAGGAGCCCCTCCACTTT
TRBV19	TRBJ2-1	NA	TRBD1	CASSKDRQTYNEQFF	TGTGCCAGTAGTAAGGACAGGCAGACTTACAATGAGCAGTTCTTC
TRBV18	TRBJ1-4	NA	NA	CASSRNRRERVFF	TGTGCCAGCTCACGAAATCGCAGGGAGAGGGTGTTTTTT
TRBV7-2	TRBJ1-3	once	NA	CASSLYGVSSGNTIYF	TGTGCCAGCAGCTTGTATGGGGTCTCTTCTGGAAACACCATATATTTT
TRBV3-1/TRBV3-2	TRBJ2-7	NA	NA	CASSQVAGSRYEQYF	TGTGCCAGCAGCCAAGTGGCAGGGTCTAGGTACGAGCAGTACTTC
TRBV6-5	TRBJ1-5	NA	NA	CATGRRGESQPQHF	TGTGCCACAGGGCGTAGGGGTGAGAGTCAGCCCCAGCATTTT
TRBV19	TRBJ2-1	NA	TRBD2	CASSRLAGGPYNEQFF	TGTGCCAGTAGTAGGCTAGCGGGGGGGCCTTACAATGAGCAGTTCTTC
TRBV7-2	TRBJ1-5	NA	NA	CASSLDYRGFEGPQHF	TGTGCCAGCAGCTTAGACTACAGAGGGTTTGAAGGACCCCAGCATTTT
TRBV5-5	TRBJ1-2	few	NA	CASSFGGSINYGYTF	TGTGCCAGCAGCTTCGGAGGGTCGATTAACTATGGCTACACCTTC
TRBV19	TRBJ2-5	NA	NA	CASSWRLALQETQYF	TGTGCCAGTAGTTGGAGGCTAGCCTTACAAGAGACCCAGTACTTC
TRBV11-2	TRBJ2-1	NA	TRBD2	CASSLAGTTIRPEQFF	TGTGCCAGCAGCTTAGCAGGGACTACCATCCGACCTGAGCAGTTCTTC
TRBV3-1/TRBV3-2	TRBJ1-2	NA	NA	CASSQGTSYGYTF	TGTGCCAGCAGCCAAGGGACCTCTTATGGCTACACCTTC
TRBV30	TRBJ2-7	NA	NA	CAWSVRAYEQYF	TGTGCCTGGAGTGTACGCGCCTACGAGCAGTACTTC
TRBV5-4	TRBJ2-5	NA	TRBD1	CASSLAGQGGRETQYF	TGTGCCAGCAGCTTGGCGGGACAGGGTGGGAGAGAGACCCAGTACTTC
TRBV6-1	TRBJ1-4	NA	NA	CASRGAATNEKLFF	TGTGCCAGCAGAGGGGCCGCAACTAATGAAAAACTGTTTTTT
TRBV19	TRBJ1-2	NA	NA	CASSIGGGPARGYTF	TGTGCCAGTAGTATAGGTGGAGGACCAGCTAGGGGCTACACCTTC
TRBV11-3	TRBJ2-7	NA	NA	CASSMGPTEQYF	TGTGCCAGCAGCATGGGCCCAACGGAGCAGTACTTC
TRBV21-1	TRBJ2-7	NA	NA	CASIPLGGGAYISLTYYEQYF	TGTGCCAGCATCCCCCTGGGGGGGGGCGCCTACATCAGCCTTACCTACTACGAGCAGTACTTC
TRBV25-1	TRBJ2-5	once	TRBD1	CASSETITGGPQETQYF	TGTGCCAGCAGTGAGACTATTACAGGGGGTCCTCAAGAGACCCAGTACTTC
TRBV5-1	TRBJ1-1	NA	TRBD1	CASSGTVSGGNTEAFF	TGCGCCAGCAGCGGGACAGTCTCTGGAGGGAACACTGAAGCTTTCTTT